This T cell receptor beta chain stems from a study of T cells expressing NK-cell markers. Study-wide background: The study sequenced eight donors, seven HCMV-seropositive and one seronegative.

This CDR3 is 16 amino acids long. Germline-derived CDR1 and CDR2 are MGHRA and YSYEKL. Remarks on this clonotype: As yet, its antigen is unknown.

Findings and limits, study-wide: The CD3+CD56-NKG2C+ fraction of four donors was likewise dominated by these clonotypes. Each of a handful of donors carried dominant NKG2C+ clonotypes accounting for about 1.0-7.0% of CD8+ T cells.

TCR beta libraries carry UMIs added by 5'RACE template switching. Reprocessing the 5' RACE reads, TCRdb reports a single entry for every CDR3 protein and omits DNA. This specimen shows some 190,000 distinct CDR3 sequences; the ten leading clones hold 20%. The sample comprised blood T cells: a sorted CD56 or NKG2C T cell subset, CD4+ or CD8+ T cells, or bulk PBMC T cells (not recorded which). This sequence originates from a man aged 18-70 years in good health. The chain employs TRBV4-1 and TRBJ2-7; TCRdb gives TRBD1 as the D gene, but with no DNA this cannot be confirmed. CDR3 region: CASSQDRTGGSYEQYF.